This T cell receptor beta chain was captured in a study of blood T cell repertoires in COVID-19. Study details: The analysed material was cDNA or gDNA that came from T cells, B-cell-depleted T cells, or PBMCs.

The study recruited people aged about 18 to 95 years across approximately 23 US areas. Recovered status applied to Cohort 3 donors who had two consecutive negative PCRs. It also applied to those with clearance or with symptom resolution. The authors' processing: Reference gene primer amplification yielded estimated nucleated cell counts. Profiling relied on immunoSEQ multiplex PCR, and the TCRdb table lists in-frame clones only, not all of them. V, J and clone size reflect that table, while D and trimming were determined from the DNA. The top ten hold 3.5% to 4.5% of the sample, which has approximately 270,000 clones, 70% to 90% seen once. The germline V gene encodes CDR1 MDHEN and CDR2 SYDVKM. The CDR3 loop spans 18 amino acids. Between the trimmed V and J ends, which lost 7 bases and 11 bases, there was a span of 35 bases.

The genes are TRBV28 and TRBJ1-1; possibly TRBD1 for D (5 bases). The sample taken for sequencing was PBMCs or T cells enriched from blood (not recorded which). This clonotype originated in a young woman who had recovered from COVID-19. The CDR3 reads CASNGYPEVSVGEGGAFF. CDR3 in DNA: TGTGCCAGCAACGGGTATCCTGAAGTTTCGGTGGGGGAGGGAGGTGCTTTCTTT.